This TCR beta chain was sequenced in a study of blood T cell repertoires in COVID-19 (TCRdb year 2020). Regarding the research as a whole: Collaborator samples came from the United States, Italy and Spain and covered acute and convalescent phases of COVID-19. The prospective study material was composed of cDNA or gDNA derived from T cells, B-cell-depleted T cells, or PBMCs. Subjects who had been exposed to COVID-19, were actively infected with it, or had recovered from it provided the deeply sampled blood TCRbeta repertoires that made up the dataset. The repertoires were made available in a free public database intended to serve as a resource for research on the immune response to SARS-CoV-2. Samples came from the ongoing ImmuneRACE study (first 160 participants) plus 1,254 subjects from 6 global collaborators. Sample metadata almost always included a de-identified subject ID, COVID-19 status, age in years and sex. Where available, HLA class I and class II types were obtained from metadata supplied by the sample provider rather than from assay-based typing.

What the authors observed across the whole study: The amount of clinical and demographic metadata varied by source and participant and was provided uncurated.

In the case of this clone: Its recognized antigen is unknown. No base qualities exist here, and no much larger clone lies one base off it.

Whole blood was collected in K2EDTA tubes by collaborating institutions according to the institutions' own protocols. For TCRbeta analysis, collaborators shipped samples as frozen whole blood, isolated PBMCs, or DNA extracted from either of those sample types. TCRbeta CDR3 regions were amplified from genomic DNA by means of the immunoSEQ Assay, a bias-controlled multiplex PCR. The study's own analysis went as follows. The number of nucleated cells in each sample was estimated by amplification of reference gene primers within the assay. Sequence reads were collapsed and filtered to measure the absolute abundance of every unique TCRbeta CDR3 rearrangement. For each sample, productive Simpson clonality was calculated as the square root of Simpson's diversity index across productive rearrangements. TCRdb took this table from immuneACCESS and kept in-frame rearrangements with V and J called. Such tables lack part of the clones; where checked against another copy, unresolved V genes explain under half of the gap, and the rest is unexplained. V and J calls and clone size are as listed in that table; D and trimming were resolved from the DNA. This sample holds about 210,000 clones; 88% were observed only once. Under 2% of the sample is in the top ten clones.

Germline trimming amounts to 4 bases on V and 9 bases on J, with 12 as the count of junction bases outside the gene matches. CDR3 length: 14 amino acids, cysteine to phenylalanine. Only the CDR3 portion is preserved as DNA: 42 bases, with reading frame beginning at the first base. CDR1 and CDR2 are drawn from the germline V gene: SGDLS, YYNGEE. The sample taken for sequencing was peripheral blood. Recombination connected TRBV9 to TRBJ2-7; 8 bases in between match TRBD1. The TCR sequence derives from a man aged 18 to 35 with active or convalescent COVID-19. The CDR3 sequence is CASSQKTGGLGQYF. The DNA is TGTGCCAGCAGCCAAAAAACAGGGGGACTCGGGCAGTACTTC.